Each of the 30 T cell receptor beta chains below was sequenced from the same sample in a study of T cells expressing NK-cell markers. Each CDR3 protein gets one entry in TCRdb, which reprocessed the 5' RACE reads and gives no DNA. The table counts about 160,000 distinct CDR3 sequences; about 18% lies in the top ten. The sequenced sample was blood T cells: a sorted CD56 or NKG2C T cell subset, CD4+ or CD8+ T cells, or bulk PBMC T cells (not recorded which). The receptors stem from a woman between 18 and 70 years old in good health.

J is TRBJ2-3 and V is TRBV24-1; TCRdb outputs TRBD1, but without DNA this stays unchecked. The CDR3 has 15 residues. Germline V gene sequence: CDR1 KGHDR, CDR2 SFDVKD. The CDR3 sequence is CATSGAGGYTDTQYF.

The chain is built from TRBV11-3 and TRBJ2-3; TCRdb outputs TRBD2, but without DNA this stays unchecked. CDR1 SGHNT and CDR2 YENEEA come from the germline V gene. The CDR3 contains 17 residues. The CDR3 loop is CASSFGWGGGPTDTQYF.

The chain uses TRBV7-9 and TRBJ2-1; TCRdb gives TRBD2 as the D gene, but with no DNA this cannot be confirmed. Germline values: CDR1 SEHNR, CDR2 FQNEAQ (reference sequence). The CDR3 sequence is 16 residues long. CDR3 region: CASSKPSVGAYNEQFF.

The chain has TRBV12-3 or TRBV12-4 and TRBJ2-4; lacking DNA, the TRBD2 call made by TCRdb goes unchecked. CDR3 length: 15 residues. CDR3 sequence: CAPFGRETPQNIQYF.

The chain links TRBV12-3 or TRBV12-4 to TRBJ1-3; TCRdb proposes TRBD1, but this gene call is untestable without DNA. This CDR3 contains 18 residues. The CDR3 loop reads CASSLVGQGLYSGNTIYF.

This clonotype is called medium-sized based on its frequency. The chain has TRBV5-1 and TRBJ2-5; TCRdb's D gene call, TRBD2, goes unchecked for lack of DNA. This CDR3 comprises 16 residues. Germline V gene sequence: CDR1 SGHRS, CDR2 YFSETQ. The CDR3 loop is CASSISSPGNQETQYF.

This chain links TRBV5-6 with TRBJ2-7. The CDR3 is 14 amino acids. Germline V CDR1 and CDR2: SGHDT, YYEEEE. CDR3: CASSPLEVSYEQYF.

The rearrangement links TRBV5-5 to TRBJ2-1. CDR3 length: 13 residues. Germline CDR1 and CDR2: SGHKS and YYEKEE (reference sequence). This chain's CDR3 is CASTGISYNEQFF.

This rearrangement joins TRBV20-1 to TRBJ1-6; TCRdb indicates TRBD1, and absent DNA this call remains unverified. Germline V gene lookup returns CDR1 DFQATT and CDR2 SNEGSKA (reference sequence). This CDR3 has 20 residues. The CDR3 sequence: CSARVGLNRGRGSYNSPLHF.

CDR3 amino acids: CASRMGAPDTQYF. This chain joins TRBV12-3 or TRBV12-4 and TRBJ2-3; TCRdb names TRBD1, which stays unverified in the absence of DNA. This CDR3 is built from 13 residues.

The chain employs TRBV7-3 and TRBJ2-3; the TRBD2 assignment by TCRdb is unverifiable without DNA. The CDR3 sequence is 16 residues long. Germline CDR1 is SGHTA and CDR2 is FQGTGA. This chain's CDR3 is CASSSRLAGVTDTQYF. Drawing the rest from reference TRBV7-3 and TRBJ2-3, the complete variable domain is GAGVSQTPSNKVTEKGKYVELRCDPISGHTALYWYRQSLGQGPEFLIYFQGTGAADDSGLPNDRFFAVRPEGSVSTLKIQRTERGDSAVYLCASSSRLAGVTDTQYFGPGTRLTVL.

This sequence joins TRBV28 and TRBJ2-1. CDR1 is MDHEN, CDR2 SYDVKM, per germline. The CDR3 loop spans 16 amino acids. The CDR3 region is CASTSWWGTSYNEQFF.

V and J are TRBV12-3 or TRBV12-4 and TRBJ2-5; lacking DNA, the TRBD2 call made by TCRdb goes unchecked. This CDR3 contains 15 residues. The CDR3 here is CASRPSSGGGETQYF.

The rearrangement links TRBV9 to TRBJ1-1; TCRdb indicates TRBD1, and absent DNA this call remains unverified. CDR1 is SGDLS, CDR2 YYNGEE, per germline. This CDR3 contains 14 residues. CDR3 loop: CASSVRQANTEAFF.

The chain is built from TRBV16 and TRBJ1-5; TCRdb's D gene call, TRBD1, goes unchecked for lack of DNA. The length of the CDR3 is 15 residues. Germline V gene data show CDR1 as KGHSY and CDR2 as FQNENV. This CDR3 reads CASSQSGDSNQPQHF.

The chain combines TRBV20-1 with TRBJ2-1; there is no DNA to check the TCRdb D call of TRBD1. CDR3 size: 14 residues. Germline values: CDR1 DFQATT, CDR2 SNEGSKA (reference sequence). Here the CDR3 reads CSVHGRGSYNEQFF.

The chain combines TRBV5-1 with TRBJ2-1; the TRBD2 assignment by TCRdb is unverifiable without DNA. This CDR3 comprises 14 residues. Per the germline V gene, CDR1 is SGHRS and CDR2 is YFSETQ. CDR3: CASRALAGGHEQFF.

This chain joins TRBV9 and TRBJ2-1. The CDR3 has 14 amino acids. CDR1 and CDR2 from the germline V gene are SGDLS and YYNGEE. The CDR3 protein is CASSAGTTDNEQFF.

This chain uses TRBV18 with TRBJ2-3; the D call of TRBD2 rests on TCRdb alone, since no DNA is present to check it. Germline loops: CDR1 KGHSH, CDR2 LQKENI. The CDR3 is 14 amino acids. The CDR3 reads CASSKAGAPDTQYF.

This rearrangement joins TRBV7-8 to TRBJ2-2; TCRdb proposes TRBD2, but this gene call is untestable without DNA. The CDR3 loop spans 16 amino acids. The V gene's germline CDR1 is SGHVS and CDR2 FQNEAQ. The CDR3 sequence: CASSLAPSGRSGELFF.

V is TRBV11-2 and J is TRBJ2-3. Germline V lookup: CDR1 SGHAT, CDR2 FQNNGV. CDR3 length: 13 residues. This CDR3 reads CASSFGSTDTQYF.

This chain links TRBV10-3 with TRBJ1-3. Germline V gene lookup returns CDR1 ENHRY and CDR2 SYGVKD. The length of the CDR3 is 11 residues. CDR3 in amino acids: CAINRENTIYF.

The genes are TRBV5-1 and TRBJ2-7; TCRdb outputs TRBD2, but without DNA this stays unchecked. The CDR3 has 15 amino acids. Germline V gene lookup returns CDR1 SGHRS and CDR2 YFSETQ. CDR3 amino acids: CASRGLANGSYEQYF.

The rearrangement uses TRBV20-1 and TRBJ1-6; TCRdb indicates TRBD1, and absent DNA this call remains unverified. The V gene's germline CDR1 is DFQATT and CDR2 SNEGSKA (reference sequence). This CDR3 spans 14 amino acids. This chain's CDR3 is CSARGGQGVSPLHF.

V is TRBV20-1 and J is TRBJ2-7; with no DNA, the TCRdb D assignment of TRBD2 cannot be verified. The CDR3 covers 15 residues. The germline CDR1 and CDR2 sequences are DFQATT and SNEGSKA (reference sequence). CDR3 amino acids: CSASLHLAGNYEQYF.

The chain uses TRBV4-1 and TRBJ1-6. The length of the CDR3 is 16 residues. Per the germline V gene, CDR1 is MGHRA and CDR2 is YSYEKL. CDR3 amino acids: CASSLRWSSYNSPLHF.

The chain carries TRBV12-3 or TRBV12-4 and TRBJ2-7; the D call of TRBD2 rests on TCRdb alone, since no DNA is present to check it. The CDR3 covers 16 residues. CDR3: CASRSFGALGVYEQYF.

The chain joins TRBV6-2 or TRBV6-3 to TRBJ1-2; no DNA is available, so the TRBD1 call from TCRdb remains unchecked. Germline V gene lookup returns CDR1 MNHEY and CDR2 SVGEGT. The length of the CDR3 is 14 residues. The CDR3 region is CASSYTTGAYGYTF.

This chain uses TRBV4-2 with TRBJ2-5; TCRdb picks TRBD1, but there is no DNA to check that call. CDR3 length: 19 residues. The V gene's germline CDR1 is LGHNA and CDR2 YNFKEQ. CDR3 in amino acids: CASKPTNLWGEWGQETQYF.

The V gene is TRBV14, the J gene TRBJ2-3; TCRdb's assignment of TRBD2 cannot be checked, as there is no DNA. Germline loops: CDR1 SGHDN, CDR2 FVKESK. This CDR3 is 16 amino acids long. The CDR3 sequence: CASSPWTSGDTDTQYF.